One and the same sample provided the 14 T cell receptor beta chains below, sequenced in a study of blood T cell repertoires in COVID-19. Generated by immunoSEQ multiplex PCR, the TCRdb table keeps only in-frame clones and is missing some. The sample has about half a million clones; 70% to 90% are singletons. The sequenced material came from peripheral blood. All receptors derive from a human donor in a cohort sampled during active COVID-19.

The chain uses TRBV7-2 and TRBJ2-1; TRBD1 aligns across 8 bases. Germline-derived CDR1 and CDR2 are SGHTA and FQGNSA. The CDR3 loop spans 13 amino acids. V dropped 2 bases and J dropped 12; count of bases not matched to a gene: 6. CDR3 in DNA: TGTGCCAGCAGCTTATTGAGGGACAGGTCGCAGTTCTTC. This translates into CASSLLRDRSQFF.

The CDR3 DNA reads TGTGCCAGCAGCTTGAGTGCAGGGGTTACCGGGGAGCTGTTTTTT. Protein: CASSLSAGVTGELFF. V gene TRBV5-5 combines with J gene TRBJ2-2, with D possibly being TRBD1 (6 bases). Trimming took 1 base from V and 5 from J, leaving 12 bases between them. The CDR3 extends over 15 amino acids. CDR1 and CDR2 (germline): SGHKS, YYEKEE (reference sequence).

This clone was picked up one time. CDR3 DNA sequence: TGCGCCAGCAGCGTGGGACGGGGGAGCAATCAGCCCCAGCATTTT. Translation: CASSVGRGSNQPQHF. The chain joins TRBV5-1 to TRBJ1-5, with D perhaps TRBD1 (5 bases). This CDR3 has 15 amino acids. V was shortened by 4 bases and J by 1 base, with 12 bases between the two germline ends. Germline values: CDR1 SGHRS, CDR2 YFSETQ. Using reference TRBV5-1 and TRBJ1-5 for the parts outside the CDR3, the full variable domain is KAGVTQTPRYLIKTRGQQVTLSCSPISGHRSVSWYQQTPGQGLQFLFEYFSETQRNKGNFPGRFSGRQFSNSRSEMNVSTLELGDSALYLCASSVGRGSNQPQHFGDGTRLSIL.

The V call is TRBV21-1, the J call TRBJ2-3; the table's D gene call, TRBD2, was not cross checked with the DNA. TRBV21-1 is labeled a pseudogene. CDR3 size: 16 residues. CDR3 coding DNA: TGTGCCAGCAGGGAAGAGCGGGAGAGTCCCACAGATACGCAGTATTTT. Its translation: CASREERESPTDTQYF.

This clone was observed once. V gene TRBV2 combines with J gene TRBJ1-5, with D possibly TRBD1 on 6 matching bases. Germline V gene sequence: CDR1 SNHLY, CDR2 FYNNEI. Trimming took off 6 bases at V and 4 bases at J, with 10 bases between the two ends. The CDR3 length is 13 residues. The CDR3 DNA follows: TGTGCCAGCAGGTCGGACAGTAATCAGCCCCAGCATTTT. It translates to CASRSDSNQPQHF. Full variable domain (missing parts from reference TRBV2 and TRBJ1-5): EPEVTQTPSHQVTQMGQEVILRCVPISNHLYFYWYRQILGQKVEFLVSFYNNEISEKSEIFDDQFSVERPDGSNFTLKIRSTKLEDSAMYFCASRSDSNQPQHFGDGTRLSIL.

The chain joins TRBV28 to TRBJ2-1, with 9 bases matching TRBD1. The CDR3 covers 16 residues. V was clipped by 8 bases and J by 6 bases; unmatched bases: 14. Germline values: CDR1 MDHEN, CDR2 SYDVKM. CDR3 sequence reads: CASVEQGALDGNEQFF. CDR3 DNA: TGTGCCAGCGTCGAACAGGGGGCGCTGGATGGCAATGAGCAGTTCTTC. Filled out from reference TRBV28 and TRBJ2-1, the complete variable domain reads DVKVTQSSRYLVKRTGEKVFLECVQDMDHENMFWYRQDPGLGLRLIYFSYDVKMKEKGDIPEGYSVSREKKERFSLILESASTNQTSMYLCASVEQGALDGNEQFFGPGTRLTVL.

The CDR3 here is CASTVTRTAKGAGELFF. In DNA, the CDR3 is TGTGCCAGCACCGTGACAAGGACAGCAAAAGGGGCCGGGGAGCTGTTTTTT. This sequence joins TRBV25-1 and TRBJ2-2; maybe TRBD1 (6 bases). This CDR3 region has 17 residues. Looked up from germline, CDR1 is MGHDK and CDR2 is SYGVNS. With 7 bases removed from V and 6 bases from J, the gap between germline ends came to 24 bases.

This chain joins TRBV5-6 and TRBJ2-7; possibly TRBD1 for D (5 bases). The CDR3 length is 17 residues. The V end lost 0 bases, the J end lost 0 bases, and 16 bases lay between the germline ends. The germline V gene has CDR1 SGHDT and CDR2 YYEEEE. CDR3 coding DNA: TGTGCCAGCAGCTTGGGGACGAAGGGGAAGGACTCCTACGAGCAGTACTTC. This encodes CASSLGTKGKDSYEQYF.

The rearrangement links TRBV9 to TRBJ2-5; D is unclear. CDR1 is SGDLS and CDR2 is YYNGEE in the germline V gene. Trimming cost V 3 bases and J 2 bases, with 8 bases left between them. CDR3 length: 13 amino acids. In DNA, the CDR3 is TGTGCCAGCAGCGGACAATTACAAGAGACCCAGTACTTC. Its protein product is CASSGQLQETQYF.

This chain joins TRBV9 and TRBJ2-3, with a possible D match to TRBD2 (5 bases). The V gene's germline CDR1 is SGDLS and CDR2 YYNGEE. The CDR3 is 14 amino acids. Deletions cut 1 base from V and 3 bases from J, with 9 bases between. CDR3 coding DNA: TGTGCCAGCAGCGTAACGCCGGGAACAGATACGCAGTATTTT. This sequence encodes CASSVTPGTDTQYF.

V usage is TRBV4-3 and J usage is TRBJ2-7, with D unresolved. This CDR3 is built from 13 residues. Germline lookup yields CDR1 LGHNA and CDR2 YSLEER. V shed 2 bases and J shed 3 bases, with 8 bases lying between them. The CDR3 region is CASSQNIRYEQYF. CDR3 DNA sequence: TGCGCCAGCAGCCAAAATATCCGCTACGAGCAGTACTTC.

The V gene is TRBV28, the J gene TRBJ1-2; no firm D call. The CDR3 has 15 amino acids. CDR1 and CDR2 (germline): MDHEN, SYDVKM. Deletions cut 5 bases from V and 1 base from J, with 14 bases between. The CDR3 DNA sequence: TGTGCCAGCAGTCAAAGCTCCGCTTATAACTATGGCTACACCTTC. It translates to CASSQSSAYNYGYTF.

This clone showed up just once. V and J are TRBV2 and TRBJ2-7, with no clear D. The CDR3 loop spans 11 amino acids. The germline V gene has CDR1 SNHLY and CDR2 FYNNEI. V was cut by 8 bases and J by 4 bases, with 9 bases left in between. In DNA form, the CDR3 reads TGTGCCAGCCTGAGAGGATACGAGCAGTACTTC. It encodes CASLRGYEQYF.

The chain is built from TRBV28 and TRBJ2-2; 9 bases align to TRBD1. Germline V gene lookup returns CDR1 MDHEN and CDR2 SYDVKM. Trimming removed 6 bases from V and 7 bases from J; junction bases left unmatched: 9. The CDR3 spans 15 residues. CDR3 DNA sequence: TGTGCCAGCAGCCGCCGGACAGGGGAGGTCGGGGAGCTGTTTTTT. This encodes CASSRRTGEVGELFF.